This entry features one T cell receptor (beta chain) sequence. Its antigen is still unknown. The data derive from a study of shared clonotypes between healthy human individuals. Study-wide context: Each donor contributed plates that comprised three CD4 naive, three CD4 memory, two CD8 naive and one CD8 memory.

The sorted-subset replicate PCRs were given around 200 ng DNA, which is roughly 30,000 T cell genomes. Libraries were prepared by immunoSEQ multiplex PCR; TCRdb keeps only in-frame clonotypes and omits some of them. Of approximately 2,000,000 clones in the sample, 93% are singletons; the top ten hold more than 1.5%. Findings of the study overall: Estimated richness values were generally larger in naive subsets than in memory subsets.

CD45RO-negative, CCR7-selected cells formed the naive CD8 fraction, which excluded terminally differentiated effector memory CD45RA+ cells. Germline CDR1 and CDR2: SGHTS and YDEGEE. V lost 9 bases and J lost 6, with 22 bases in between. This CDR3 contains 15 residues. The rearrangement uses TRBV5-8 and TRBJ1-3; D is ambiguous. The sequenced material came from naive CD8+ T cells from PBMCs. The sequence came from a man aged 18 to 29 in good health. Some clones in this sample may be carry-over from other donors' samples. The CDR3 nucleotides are TGTGCCACTTTCGCATCTCGTGTGGGCATAAACACCATATATTTT. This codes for CATFASRVGINTIYF.